This passage covers 32 T cell receptor beta chains from one sample sequenced in a study of CD8 T cells in Susac syndrome. RNA in amounts of roughly 0.5 to 1 ug was reverse transcribed with random hexamers. Using its own MiXCR run on the immunoSEQ multiplex PCR reads, TCRdb lists one record per CDR3 protein. Of 170,000 or so distinct CDR3 sequences listed, 90% to 95% are singletons. Sequenced input: CD4+ T cells from PBMCs. Every receptor here comes from a human donor with Susac syndrome.

V gene TRBV12-3 or TRBV12-4 combines with J gene TRBJ2-2; perhaps TRBD1 as D (6 bases). This CDR3 comprises 15 residues. V lost 2 bases and J lost 4, with 11 bases in between. The CDR3, as DNA: TGTGCCAGCAGTTTACTGGCAGGGGCCACCGGGGAGCTGTTTTTT. It codes for CASSLLAGATGELFF.

The gene calls are TRBV7-3 and TRBJ2-7; 10 nucleotides align to TRBD2. V shed 0 bases, J shed 3 bases, and the junction held 5 bases outside the gene matches. Germline V gene lookup returns CDR1 SGHTA and CDR2 FQGTGA. The CDR3 loop spans 16 amino acids. As DNA, the CDR3 is TGTGCCAGCAGCTTAACTCGGACTAGCGGCGTCTACGAGCAGTACTTC. Translated, it gives CASSLTRTSGVYEQYF. Full variable domain (missing parts from reference TRBV7-3 and TRBJ2-7): GAGVSQTPSNKVTEKGKYVELRCDPISGHTALYWYRQSLGQGPEFLIYFQGTGAADDSGLPNDRFFAVRPEGSVSTLKIQRTERGDSAVYLCASSLTRTSGVYEQYFGPGTRLTVT.

The genes are TRBV7-9 and TRBJ1-5; D is unclear. Trimming removed 1 base at V and 4 bases at J, with 17 bases between. The CDR3 spans 17 residues. The germline V gene has CDR1 SEHNR and CDR2 FQNEAQ (reference sequence). DNA of the CDR3: TGTGCCAGCAGCTTAGATCCTACCAGTGCGGGTAATCAGCCCCAGCATTTT. Its protein is CASSLDPTSAGNQPQHF.

CDR3 sequence reads: CASSLHTGTYSNQPQHF. The DNA of the CDR3 is TGTGCCAGCAGTCTTCACACCGGGACATATAGCAATCAGCCCCAGCATTTT. This chain joins TRBV28 and TRBJ1-5, with D possibly matching TRBD1 (6 bases). The CDR3 covers 17 residues. V was cut by 5 bases and J by 0 bases, with 17 bases left in between. Germline CDR1 reads MDHEN; CDR2 reads SYDVKM.

This chain joins TRBV5-8 and TRBJ1-1; TRBD1 is a possible D gene (6 bases). The germline V gene encodes CDR1 SGHTS and CDR2 YDEGEE. The CDR3 sequence is 18 residues long. Trimming pared 4 bases from V and 4 bases from J, leaving 26 bases between. The CDR3 nucleotides are TGTGCCAGCAGCCGGGACCCTCGGGGCAGGGGTATTGGCACTGAAGCTTTCTTT. Protein: CASSRDPRGRGIGTEAFF.

The chain recombines TRBV7-9 with TRBJ1-1; D may be TRBD1 (5 bases). Trimming took off 2 bases at V and 6 bases at J, with 13 bases between the two ends. The CDR3 runs to 14 residues. The germline CDR1 and CDR2 sequences are SEHNR and FQNEAQ (reference sequence). CDR3 residues: CASSLRGLVPEAFF. CDR3 nucleotide sequence: TGTGCCAGCAGCTTAAGGGGATTAGTACCTGAAGCTTTCTTT.

This rearrangement joins TRBV4-1 to TRBJ1-5, with 7 bases fitting TRBD1. This CDR3 has 15 residues. V shed 2 bases and J 3 bases; nucleotides not matched to a gene: 4. Germline V lookup: CDR1 MGHRA, CDR2 YSYEKL. The CDR3 DNA sequence: TGCGCCAGCAGCCAACGACAGGGATACAATCAGCCCCAGCATTTT. It specifies CASSQRQGYNQPQHF.

This clonotype has just one count. This sequence joins TRBV12-3 or TRBV12-4 and TRBJ1-1, with D hard to call. This CDR3 is 14 amino acids long. Trimming took 6 bases from V and 6 from J, leaving 17 bases between them. The CDR3 DNA follows: TGTGCCAGCAGCCCGGCAGTGGTGTCCGCTGAAGCTTTCTTT. Its protein product is CASSPAVVSAEAFF.

The rearrangement links TRBV27 to TRBJ2-2, with D perhaps TRBD2 (5 bases). Trimming removed 2 bases from V and 5 bases from J, with 9 bases in between. Per germline, CDR1 MNHEY and CDR2 SMNVEV (reference sequence). The CDR3 covers 14 residues. The CDR3 nucleotides read TGTGCCAGCAGTTTAAGTCGGGGAACCGGGGAGCTGTTTTTT. Amino acid sequence: CASSLSRGTGELFF.

The chain uses TRBV7-4 and TRBJ2-1, with TRBD2 matching 7 bases. J was trimmed by 9 bases and V by 4 bases; bases with no gene match: 6. The CDR3 length is 13 residues. From germline, CDR1 is SGHVT and CDR2 SQSDAQ. CDR3 protein: CASSSWTRSEQFF. The CDR3 nucleotides read TGTGCCAGCAGCTCCTGGACTAGATCTGAGCAGTTCTTC.

This clonotype came up once. The chain is built from TRBV20-1 and TRBJ1-5, with 7 bases that match TRBD1. Germline V gene lookup returns CDR1 DFQATT and CDR2 SNEGSKA (reference sequence). Trimming at V came to 6 bases and at J to 2 bases, leaving 7 bases not matched to a gene. The CDR3 consists of 14 residues. CDR3 amino acids: CSAGRQGGNQPQHF. The CDR3, as DNA: TGCAGTGCGGGTAGACAGGGAGGCAATCAGCCCCAGCATTTT.

This chain connects TRBV20-1 to TRBJ2-7; 13 nucleotides align to TRBD2. Per germline, CDR1 DFQATT and CDR2 SNEGSKA (reference sequence). V lost 3 bases and J lost 1; bases outside the gene matches: 9. The CDR3 covers 17 residues. CDR3 nucleotide sequence: TGCAGTGCTAGGGGAGGGACTAGCGGGATCCATTCCTACGAGCAGTACTTC. This encodes CSARGGTSGIHSYEQYF.

The chain carries TRBV2 and TRBJ1-4; the D is unclear. The germline V and J ends were trimmed by 8 bases and 0 bases, with 13 bases remaining between them. Germline V CDR1 and CDR2: SNHLY, FYNNEI. The CDR3 totals 15 residues. CDR3 in amino acids: CASHGLSPTNEKLFF. DNA of the CDR3: TGTGCCAGCCACGGACTTAGCCCAACTAATGAAAAACTGTTTTTT.

This clonotype was counted a few times. The rearrangement links TRBV5-6 to TRBJ2-3, with 9 nucleotides matching TRBD1. V lost 3 bases, J lost 3 bases, and 5 bases stayed unmatched. Per the germline V gene, CDR1 is SGHDT and CDR2 is YYEEEE. There are 15 residues in the CDR3. The CDR3 coding sequence is TGTGCCAGCAGCTCGGACAGGGGCCGGACAGATACGCAGTATTTT. It yields the protein CASSSDRGRTDTQYF.

This rearrangement joins TRBV20-1 to TRBJ1-1; no reliable D call. Between the trimmed V and J ends, which lost 4 bases and 1 base, there was a span of 4 bases. Germline lookup yields CDR1 DFQATT and CDR2 SNEGSKA (reference sequence). CDR3 size: 11 residues. DNA for the CDR3: TGCAGTGCTATAACGAACACTGAAGCTTTCTTT. Protein sequence: CSAITNTEAFF.

The chain uses TRBV12-3 or TRBV12-4 and TRBJ1-2, with 11 bases that match TRBD1. This CDR3 spans 15 amino acids. The trim removed 4 bases at V and 4 bases at J, leaving 5 bases unmatched. Here the CDR3 reads CASSSWTGGPYGYTF. CDR3 coding DNA: TGTGCCAGCAGTTCTTGGACAGGGGGCCCCTATGGCTACACCTTC.

The chain has TRBV30 and TRBJ1-2; the D gene is possibly TRBD1 (6 bases). CDR3 length: 14 residues. Germline V gives CDR1 GTSNPN, CDR2 SVGIG (reference sequence). Trimming pared 2 bases from V and 7 bases from J, leaving 17 bases between. CDR3 protein: CAWSLITGNGGYTF. CDR3 bases: TGTGCCTGGAGTCTCATAACAGGGAATGGTGGCTACACCTTC.

DNA for the CDR3: TGTGCCGGTACCTCCCTCTCCCAGGGCGGAGTAGAAAAACTGTTTTTT. Residues: CAGTSLSQGGVEKLFF. The chain recombines TRBV2 with TRBJ1-4, with D perhaps matching TRBD1 (5 bases). The V gene lost 11 bases and the J gene lost 8 bases, with 27 bases spanning the gap. The CDR3 sequence is 16 residues long. From germline, CDR1 is SNHLY and CDR2 FYNNEI.

The V gene is TRBV25-1, the J gene TRBJ2-1; D possibly uses TRBD1 or TRBD2 (5 bases each). The V gene's germline CDR1 is MGHDK and CDR2 SYGVNS. V gave up 1 base and J gave up 6 bases, with 10 bases separating them. This CDR3 has 14 residues. The CDR3 DNA sequence: TGTGCCAGCAGTGAATGGGGACGCCTCAATGAGCAGTTCTTC. Amino acid sequence: CASSEWGRLNEQFF.

The CDR3 DNA reads TGTGCCAGCAGCTCGGTCTTAGGGGAGACCCAGTACTTC. This encodes CASSSVLGETQYF. J is TRBJ2-5 and V is TRBV11-2, with D uncertain. This CDR3 contains 13 residues. Per germline, CDR1 SGHAT and CDR2 FQNNGV. V was clipped by 4 bases and J by 5 bases, with 11 bases between them.

The chain carries TRBV2 and TRBJ2-1; 10 bases are a match to TRBD2. Trimming removed 6 bases from V and 7 bases from J; junction bases left unmatched: 9. This CDR3 contains 15 residues. Germline CDR1 reads SNHLY; CDR2 reads FYNNEI. The CDR3 nucleotides read TGTGCCAGCAGCGGTCTAGCGGGAGTAAGGAATGAGCAGTTCTTC. Its protein product is CASSGLAGVRNEQFF.

V is TRBV28 and J is TRBJ2-7, with 9 bases lining up with TRBD1. With 6 bases clipped from V and 3 bases from J, the junction kept 9 bases outside the gene matches. Germline assignment: CDR1 MDHEN and CDR2 SYDVKM. The CDR3 has 15 residues. CDR3 sequence reads: CASRLTGTGYYEQYF. The CDR3 DNA is TGTGCCAGCAGGCTCACCGGGACAGGGTACTACGAGCAGTACTTC.

V and J are TRBV11-2 and TRBJ2-2, with 10 nucleotides matching TRBD1. Germline V gives CDR1 SGHAT, CDR2 FQNNGV. This CDR3 is 15 amino acids long. The trim removed 4 bases at V and 3 bases at J, leaving 2 bases unmatched. CDR3 DNA sequence: TGTGCCAGCAGCTCGACAGGGGGCTACACCGGGGAGCTGTTTTTT. This encodes CASSSTGGYTGELFF.

The V call is TRBV24-1, the J call TRBJ2-3; D is uncertain. The CDR3 runs 15 residues. V was shortened by 3 bases and J by 0 bases, with 9 bases between the two germline ends. Germline assignment: CDR1 KGHDR and CDR2 SFDVKD. The CDR3 region is CATSDARPSTDTQYF. CDR3 sequence (DNA): TGTGCCACCAGTGATGCCAGGCCTAGCACAGATACGCAGTATTTT.

The J gene is TRBJ2-7, the V gene TRBV3-1; possibly TRBD1 or TRBD2 for D (5 bases each). Trimming pared 4 bases from V and 6 bases from J, leaving 19 bases between. CDR3 length: 15 amino acids. Germline V lookup: CDR1 LGHDT, CDR2 YNNKEL (reference sequence). CDR3 DNA sequence: TGTGCCAGCAGCCTGGGGACGGGAAGGCCCCGCGAGCAGTACTTC. Translation gives CASSLGTGRPREQYF.

The chain recombines TRBV7-8 with TRBJ1-2; D perhaps matches TRBD1 (5 bases). The ends were cut back, 5 bases at V and 7 bases at J, with 14 bases in the middle. CDR1 and CDR2 from the germline V gene are SGHVS and FQNEAQ. The CDR3 is 13 amino acids. The CDR3 sequence is CASSPLGVPGYTF. CDR3 nucleotide sequence: TGTGCCAGCAGCCCTTTGGGGGTGCCTGGCTACACCTTC.

The J gene is TRBJ2-2, the V gene TRBV3-1, with D perhaps TRBD1 or TRBD2 (5 bases each). The germline V gene has CDR1 LGHDT and CDR2 YNNKEL (reference sequence). Trimming took off 7 bases at V and 2 bases at J, with 11 bases between the two ends. The CDR3 extends over 14 amino acids. The CDR3 protein is CASTGALNTGELFF. The CDR3 DNA reads TGTGCCAGCACCGGGGCGCTAAACACCGGGGAGCTGTTTTTT.

This chain joins TRBV24-1 and TRBJ1-5; D unclear. The CDR3 has 15 residues. Germline loops: CDR1 KGHDR, CDR2 SFDVKD. Trimming removed 8 bases from V and 0 bases from J, with 13 bases in between. This CDR3 reads CATIGNLNSNQPQHF. The CDR3 DNA reads TGTGCCACCATCGGTAACCTCAATAGCAATCAGCCCCAGCATTTT.

This chain uses TRBV11-2 with TRBJ2-7; possibly TRBD2 for D (6 bases). Trimming cost V 3 bases and J 1 base, with 13 bases left between them. The CDR3 has 15 amino acids. Germline V gene sequence: CDR1 SGHAT, CDR2 FQNNGV. The CDR3: CASSFFQGGSYEQYF. CDR3 bases: TGTGCCAGCAGCTTTTTCCAGGGAGGATCCTACGAGCAGTACTTC.

The chain has TRBV11-2 and TRBJ2-7; perhaps D is TRBD1 or TRBD2 (6 bases each). Germline assignment: CDR1 SGHAT and CDR2 FQNNGV. This CDR3 contains 14 residues. Trimming left V 4 bases short and J 7 bases short, with 17 bases between. CDR3 in amino acids: CASSSTSGAGEQYF. The CDR3 DNA reads as TGTGCCAGCAGCTCCACCTCGGGGGCTGGAGAGCAGTACTTC. Based on the CDR3 plus reference TRBV11-2 and TRBJ2-7, the full variable domain is EAGVAQSPRYKIIEKRQSVAFWCNPISGHATLYWYQQILGQGPKLLIQFQNNGVVDDSQLPKDRFSAERLKGVDSTLKIQPAKLEDSAVYLCASSSTSGAGEQYFGPGTRLTVT.

V and J are TRBV20-1 and TRBJ1-2, with a weak D call TRBD1 (5 bases). V lost 0 bases to trimming and J lost 13 bases, with 9 bases between them. The CDR3 has 10 amino acids. The germline CDR1 and CDR2 sequences are DFQATT and SNEGSKA (reference sequence). In DNA form, the CDR3 reads TGCAGTGCTAGAGACAGGGCGGGCACCTTC. Its protein is CSARDRAGTF.

The chain links TRBV13 to TRBJ2-2, with a weak D call TRBD1 (5 bases). V dropped 5 bases and J dropped 4 bases, with 14 bases sitting between them. Germline V CDR1 and CDR2: PRHDT, FYEKMQ (reference sequence). The CDR3 has 15 amino acids. The chain's CDR3 is CASSTQGVGTGELFF. Here the CDR3 DNA reads TGTGCCAGCAGCACCCAGGGCGTAGGCACCGGGGAGCTGTTTTTT.